A selection of T cell receptor beta chains follows, all from one sample in a study of beta chain features in type 1 diabetes. Profiling relied on immunoSEQ multiplex PCR, and the TCRdb table lists in-frame clones only, not all of them. Found here are over 100,000 clones, over 15% of them singletons; the top ten hold approximately 2.2%. The sample consisted of central memory CD4+ T cells from blood. The receptors here all came from a man aged 25-40 years with type 1 diabetes. Each CDR3 is given with its conserved first and last residue. A D gene is named only where the DNA matches it firmly. Size is stated for part of the rows, as once, few or many counts, or as a class when the clone is expanded.

few,NA,TRBJ2-1,TRBV6-1,CASSSGGQRENEQFF,TGTGCCAGCAGCTCAGGGGGGCAGAGGGAAAATGAGCAGTTCTTC
NA,NA,TRBJ2-2,TRBV4-3,CASSQDENAPANTGELFF,TGCGCCAGCAGCCAAGATGAGAATGCCCCTGCGAACACCGGGGAGCTGTTTTTT
NA,NA,TRBJ1-3,TRBV30,CAWNSGSSAGNTIYF,TGTGCCTGGAACTCGGGGTCTTCCGCTGGAAACACCATATATTTT
few,NA,TRBJ1-5,TRBV27,CASSMRQEGNQPQHF,TGTGCCAGCAGCATGAGACAGGAAGGCAATCAGCCCCAGCATTTT
NA,TRBD1,TRBJ2-5,TRBV10-2,CASSDSAGGRETQYF,TGCGCCAGCAGTGACTCCGCAGGGGGTCGGGAGACCCAGTACTTC
NA,NA,TRBJ2-7,TRBV7-9,CASSIGFPSYEQYF,TGTGCCAGCAGCATTGGGTTCCCCTCCTACGAGCAGTACTTC
NA,NA,TRBJ2-5,TRBV6-5,CASSHSQETQYF,TGTGCCAGCAGTCACTCACAAGAGACCCAGTACTTC
few,NA,TRBJ2-7,TRBV5-4,CASSLGGVGREQYF,TGTGCCAGCAGCTTGGGAGGGGTGGGACGCGAGCAGTACTTC
NA,NA,TRBJ2-1,TRBV6-5,CASSYQGYNEQFF,TGTGCCAGCAGTTACCAGGGATACAATGAGCAGTTCTTC
few,NA,TRBJ2-1,TRBV7-9,CASSFSDRSSYNEQFF,TGTGCCAGCAGCTTCTCAGACAGGAGCTCCTACAATGAGCAGTTCTTC
few,TRBD1,TRBJ2-7,TRBV29-1,CSARRIGTGDEQYF,TGCAGCGCCCGTAGGATCGGGACAGGGGACGAGCAGTACTTC
NA,NA,TRBJ1-1,TRBV7-9,CASSLASTENTEAFF,TGTGCCAGCAGCTTAGCGTCGACAGAGAACACTGAAGCTTTCTTT
few,NA,TRBJ2-1,TRBV29-1,CSVEGGVSNEQFF,TGCAGCGTTGAGGGGGGAGTCTCCAATGAGCAGTTCTTC
few,NA,TRBJ2-1,TRBV9,CASSVEYQWGNEQFF,TGTGCCAGCAGCGTAGAATACCAGTGGGGCAATGAGCAGTTCTTC
NA,NA,TRBJ2-7,TRBV20-1,CSATGNAQYF,TGCAGTGCTACAGGGAACGCGCAGTACTTC
few,NA,TRBJ2-1,TRBV7-3,CASSLADNEQFF,TGTGCCAGCAGCCTCGCTGACAATGAGCAGTTCTTC
NA,NA,TRBJ1-2,TRBV13,CAGKLRGNYGYTF,TGTGCCGGAAAGTTGAGGGGTAACTATGGCTACACCTTC
NA,NA,TRBJ2-6,TRBV19,CASSILSSGANVLTF,TGTGCCAGTAGTATTCTGAGCTCTGGGGCCAACGTCCTGACTTTC
NA,TRBD2,TRBJ2-5,TRBV5-1,CASSLTEAGGPYF,TGCGCCAGCAGCTTGACGGAAGCGGGGGGGCCGTACTTC
many,NA,TRBJ2-5,TRBV28,CASSLIRALAETQYF,TGTGCCAGCAGTTTGATCAGGGCCCTCGCGGAGACCCAGTACTTC
NA,NA,TRBJ2-3,TRBV6-5,CASRSAQTGTDTQYF,TGTGCCAGCAGAAGCGCCCAAACAGGCACAGATACGCAGTATTTT
few,TRBD1,TRBJ1-5,TRBV7-8,CASSPPLRQGSNQPQHF,TGTGCCAGCAGCCCCCCCCTTCGACAGGGGAGCAATCAGCCCCAGCATTTT
few,NA,TRBJ2-5,TRBV7-2,CASSSPGPQETQYF,TGTGCCAGCAGCTCCCCGGGGCCCCAAGAGACCCAGTACTTC
few,NA,TRBJ2-7,TRBV9,CASSPRGQTSYEQYF,TGTGCCAGCAGCCCCAGGGGCCAGACCTCCTACGAGCAGTACTTC
many,NA,TRBJ1-2,TRBV29-1,CSVEYAGDGYTF,TGCAGCGTTGAATATGCAGGGGATGGCTACACCTTC
few,TRBD1,TRBJ1-3,TRBV7-9,CASSLDRGVSGNTIYF,TGTGCCAGCAGCTTAGACAGGGGTGTCTCTGGAAACACCATATATTTT
once,TRBD2,TRBJ2-1,TRBV4-2,CASSPGTSGGNYNEQFF,TGTGCCAGCAGCCCGGGGACTAGCGGGGGAAACTACAATGAGCAGTTCTTC
many,NA,TRBJ2-3,TRBV7-2,CASSLGVGDTQYF,TGTGCCAGCAGCTTAGGGGTTGGAGATACGCAGTATTTT
NA,NA,TRBJ1-1,TRBV9,CASSPGTLNTEAFF,TGTGCCAGCAGCCCAGGGACCTTGAACACTGAAGCTTTCTTT
NA,NA,TRBJ2-5,TRBV5-6,CASSLLSETQYF,TGTGCCAGCAGCTTGTTGAGTGAGACCCAGTACTTC
few,NA,TRBJ1-5,TRBV19,CASSIMGQPQHF,TGTGCCAGTAGTATAATGGGTCAGCCCCAGCATTTT
few,TRBD1,TRBJ2-1,TRBV10-3,CAISPRDPTGGEQFF,TGTGCCATCAGTCCGCGGGACCCAACAGGGGGTGAGCAGTTCTTC
many,TRBD2,TRBJ2-7,TRBV7-2,CASSSDSGTSGIF,TGTGCCAGCAGCTCCGACTCGGGGACTAGCGGTATCTTC
NA,TRBD2,TRBJ2-7,TRBV18,CASSPQSGGYEQYF,TGTGCCAGCTCACCACAGTCCGGGGGGTACGAGCAGTACTTC
few,NA,TRBJ2-3,TRBV12-5,CASGFSGGGTDTQYF,TGTGCTAGTGGTTTTTCCGGGGGAGGCACAGATACGCAGTATTTT
NA,NA,TRBJ1-1,TRBV7-3,CASSLIPGTEAFF,TGTGCCAGCAGCTTAATCCCCGGCACTGAAGCTTTCTTT
NA,NA,TRBJ2-5,TRBV11-1,CASSLGTLQETQYF,TGTGCCAGCAGCTTAGGGACGCTACAAGAGACCCAGTACTTC
few,TRBD2,TRBJ2-1,TRBV10-3,CAISDSSGGADEQFF,TGTGCCATCAGTGACTCGAGCGGGGGGGCCGATGAGCAGTTCTTC
NA,NA,TRBJ1-2,TRBV6-5,CASSRGQYYGYTF,TGTGCCAGCAGCCGCGGACAGTACTATGGCTACACCTTC
few,NA,TRBJ1-5,TRBV4-1,CASSQAQFVGNQPQHF,TGCGCCAGCAGCCAAGCTCAGTTCGTCGGCAATCAGCCCCAGCATTTT
few,NA,TRBJ2-5,TRBV6-5,CASSYSPEETQYF,TGTGCCAGCAGTTACTCGCCCGAAGAGACCCAGTACTTC
NA,TRBD1,TRBJ1-4,TRBV7-2,CASSPGQAGKLFF,TGTGCCAGCAGTCCAGGACAGGCCGGGAAACTGTTTTTT
few,NA,TRBJ2-7,TRBV27,CASRNNYEQYF,TGTGCCAGCAGGAACAATTACGAGCAGTACTTC
few,NA,TRBJ2-5,TRBV2,CASSEQGEGETQYF,TGTGCCAGCAGTGAACAGGGAGAAGGAGAGACCCAGTACTTC
NA,TRBD1,TRBJ2-7,TRBV27,CASRPGQGIYEQYF,TGTGCCAGCAGACCGGGACAGGGAATATACGAGCAGTACTTC
few,NA,TRBJ1-1,TRBV2,CASKGTPNTEAFF,TGTGCCAGCAAGGGGACACCGAACACTGAAGCTTTCTTT
NA,NA,TRBJ2-5,TRBV19,CASSSFAGKETQYF,TGTGCCAGTAGTAGCTTCGCAGGGAAGGAGACCCAGTACTTC